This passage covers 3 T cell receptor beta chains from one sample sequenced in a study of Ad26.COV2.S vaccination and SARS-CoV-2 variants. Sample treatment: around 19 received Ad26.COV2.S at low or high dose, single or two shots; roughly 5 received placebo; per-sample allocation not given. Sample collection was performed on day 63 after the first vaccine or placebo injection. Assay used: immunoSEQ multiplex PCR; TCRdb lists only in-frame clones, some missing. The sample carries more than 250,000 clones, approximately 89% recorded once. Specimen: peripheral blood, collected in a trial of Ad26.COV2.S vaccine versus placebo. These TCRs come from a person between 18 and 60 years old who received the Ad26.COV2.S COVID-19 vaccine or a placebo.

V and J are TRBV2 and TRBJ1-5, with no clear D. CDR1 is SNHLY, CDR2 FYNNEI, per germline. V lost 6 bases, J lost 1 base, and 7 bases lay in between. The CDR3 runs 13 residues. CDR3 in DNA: TGTGCCAGCAGCGCAGGAAGCAATCAGCCCCAGCATTTT. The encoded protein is CASSAGSNQPQHF.

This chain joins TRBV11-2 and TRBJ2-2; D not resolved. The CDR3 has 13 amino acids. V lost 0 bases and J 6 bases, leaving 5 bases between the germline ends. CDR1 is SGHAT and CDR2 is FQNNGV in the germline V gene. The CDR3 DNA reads TGTGCCAGCAGCTTAGACCAGCCCGGGGAGCTGTTTTTT. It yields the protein CASSLDQPGELFF.

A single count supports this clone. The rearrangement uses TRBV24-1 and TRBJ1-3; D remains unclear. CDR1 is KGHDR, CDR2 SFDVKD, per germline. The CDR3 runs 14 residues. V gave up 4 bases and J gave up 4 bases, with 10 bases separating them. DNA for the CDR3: TGTGCCACCAGTGACCTCGGACGGGGAAACACCATATATTTT. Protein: CATSDLGRGNTIYF.